The 3 T cell receptor beta chains in this list originate from one sample, sequenced in a study of CD8+ T cells in alopecia areata listed by TCRdb under 2018. The sample's time point label is to be understood as: baseline before oral tofacitinib. The receptor library was made with the immunoSEQ multiplex PCR assay. For TCR sequencing, RNA was extracted from every sample and reverse transcribed into cDNA to serve as template. The table comes from immuneACCESS by way of TCRdb, which keeps in-frame sequences with V and J called. Part of the clones is missing from these tables; in studies checked, under half for an unresolved V gene and the rest for unknown reasons. Within this sample are 120,000 or so clones, with 45% to 65% of them counted one time only. Roughly 4.5% of the sample goes to the ten largest clones. The specimen comprised CD4+ T cells sorted from blood, sampled at week 0. All receptors come from a human donor with alopecia areata.

This clone has a handful of counts. The V call is TRBV14, the J call TRBJ2-5; D is unresolved. The CDR3 runs 13 residues. The germline CDR1 and CDR2 sequences are SGHDN and FVKESK. Trimming stripped 1 base from V and 4 bases from J, with 7 bases between. The CDR3 spells CASSQVSGETQYF. The DNA of the CDR3 is TGTGCCAGCAGCCAAGTGAGTGGAGAGACCCAGTACTTC. Variable domain in full (rest from reference TRBV14 and TRBJ2-5): EAGVTQFPSHSVIEKGQTVTLRCDPISGHDNLYWYRRVMGKEIKFLLHFVKESKQDESGMPNNRFLAERTGGTYSTLKVQPAELEDSGVYFCASSQVSGETQYFGPGTRLLVL.

The chain recombines TRBV6-5 with TRBJ1-1; D is undetermined. The CDR3 covers 12 residues. From germline, CDR1 is MNHEY and CDR2 SVGAGI. V shed 6 bases and J shed 3 bases, with 8 bases lying between them. The chain's CDR3 is CASSTVDTEAFF. CDR3 nucleotide sequence: TGTGCCAGCAGCACCGTGGACACTGAAGCTTTCTTT.

This chain links TRBV7-7 with TRBJ2-1; 11 bases agree with TRBD2. The CDR3 totals 15 residues. CDR1 and CDR2 from the germline V gene are SSHAT and FNYEAQ (reference sequence). With 5 bases clipped from V and 7 bases from J, the junction kept 7 bases outside the gene matches. As DNA, the CDR3 is TGTGCCAGCAGCCCCGGACTAGCGGGTACTAATGAGCAGTTCTTC. This encodes CASSPGLAGTNEQFF.